Below are 8 T cell receptor beta chains sequenced from a single sample in a study of control samples from healthy donors and cancer patients. Repertoires were generated with immunoSEQ multiplex PCR, while TCRdb's copy carries only in-frame clones and drops some. The sample has about 180,000 clones; around 90% are singletons. The source material was blood. These receptors all come from a woman aged 50 to 60 in good health.

The rearrangement uses TRBV9 and TRBJ1-2, with no clear D. The V gene's germline CDR1 is SGDLS and CDR2 YYNGEE. The germline V and J ends were trimmed by 0 bases and 2 bases, with 5 bases remaining between them. CDR3 size: 13 residues. CDR3 loop: CASSVDWNYGYTF. CDR3 in DNA: TGTGCCAGCAGCGTAGACTGGAACTATGGCTACACCTTC.

V and J are TRBV6-2 or TRBV6-3 and TRBJ2-1; TRBD2 agrees at 11 bases. This CDR3 region has 15 residues. V lost 6 bases and J lost 8; bases outside the gene matches: 9. Germline V lookup: CDR1 MNHEY, CDR2 SVGEGT. In DNA, the CDR3 is TGTGCCAGCAGCCCACTAGCGGGAGTAGGGCATGAGCAGTTCTTC. Amino acids: CASSPLAGVGHEQFF.

The genes are TRBV5-1 and TRBJ2-7; TRBD2 aligns across 8 bases. Losses at the gene ends were 0 bases for V and 0 bases for J; bases not matched to a gene: 2. The CDR3 extends over 15 amino acids. The germline V gene encodes CDR1 SGHRS and CDR2 YFSETQ. CDR3 amino acids: CASSLEGTSSYEQYF. In DNA, the CDR3 is TGCGCCAGCAGCTTGGAGGGGACTAGCTCCTACGAGCAGTACTTC.

V gene TRBV5-1 combines with J gene TRBJ2-2, with D uncertain. Trimming pared 2 bases from V and 0 bases from J, leaving 11 bases between. CDR1 and CDR2 from the germline V gene are SGHRS and YFSETQ. CDR3 size: 16 residues. The CDR3 sequence is CASSFRSLPNTGELFF. The DNA of the CDR3 is TGCGCCAGCAGCTTCCGGTCACTTCCGAACACCGGGGAGCTGTTTTTT.

This clone was counted between two and nine times. The chain couples TRBV10-3 to TRBJ2-7; TRBD1 matches 9 bases. This CDR3 has 15 amino acids. The trim removed 2 bases at V and 2 bases at J, leaving 4 bases unmatched. In germline, CDR1 is ENHRY, CDR2 SYGVKD. DNA of the CDR3: TGTGCCATCAGTGAGGCGGACAGGGGAACCTACGAGCAGTACTTC. Translating gives CAISEADRGTYEQYF.

This chain uses TRBV30 with TRBJ1-5; TRBD1 matches at 7 bases. Germline V lookup: CDR1 GTSNPN, CDR2 SVGIG (reference sequence). The CDR3 contains 16 residues. The trim removed 3 bases at V and 4 bases at J, leaving 12 bases unmatched. Here the CDR3 DNA reads TGTGCCTGGAGAACCACAGGGGTCCATACAAATCAGCCCCAGCATTTT. Protein product: CAWRTTGVHTNQPQHF. Combining the CDR3 with reference TRBV30 and TRBJ1-5 gives the whole variable domain SQTIHQWPATLVQPVGSPLSLECTVEGTSNPNLYWYRQAAGRGLQLLFYSVGIGQISSEVPQNLSASRPQDRQFILSSKKLLLSDSGFYLCAWRTTGVHTNQPQHFGDGTRLSIL.

The rearrangement uses TRBV2 and TRBJ1-1; D gene unclear. CDR3 size: 13 residues. Germline lookup yields CDR1 SNHLY and CDR2 FYNNEI. The V end lost 8 bases, the J end lost 5 bases, and 15 bases lay between the germline ends. The CDR3 nucleotides read TGTGCCAGCGTTCGCGATGGCCCGACTGAAGCTTTCTTT. It yields the protein CASVRDGPTEAFF. The variable domain in full, with the rest retrieved from reference TRBV2 and TRBJ1-1, is EPEVTQTPSHQVTQMGQEVILRCVPISNHLYFYWYRQILGQKVEFLVSFYNNEISEKSEIFDDQFSVERPDGSNFTLKIRSTKLEDSAMYFCASVRDGPTEAFFGQGTRLTVV.

The gene calls are TRBV28 and TRBJ2-5, with 7 bases identical to TRBD2. The V gene end was trimmed by 5 bases and the J gene end by 5 bases; junction bases not matched to a gene: 5. The CDR3 runs to 13 residues. Germline CDR1 and CDR2: MDHEN and SYDVKM. The CDR3 spells CASSRGSRETQYF. CDR3 bases: TGTGCCAGCAGTCGCGGGAGCCGGGAGACCCAGTACTTC.